The 16 T cell receptor beta chains below were found in one sample sequenced in a study of blood T cells in healthy people across ages. Using a J-beta primer mix together with a sample-barcoded 5' primer, a second PCR was run for roughly 6 to 12 cycles. TCRdb reprocessed the 5' RACE reads with MiXCR, giving one entry per CDR3 protein. The table includes around 320,000 distinct CDR3 sequences, 25% to 30% detected once. The material sequenced was blood. The receptors were sampled from a woman in her 70s in good health.

This sequence joins TRBV13 and TRBJ2-5, with 8 bases aligning to TRBD2. Germline CDR1 is PRHDT and CDR2 is FYEKMQ (reference sequence). V lost 5 bases to trimming and J lost 13 bases; unmatched junction nucleotides: 12. This CDR3 contains 13 residues. The CDR3 protein is CASSRSGGRELYF. Written as DNA, the CDR3 is TGTGCCAGCAGCCGGTCGGGGGGGCGCGAGCTGTACTTC.

Concerning this clonotype itself: A much larger clone is a single base away; this may be a read error. Since no conserved phenylalanine or tryptophan closes the CDR3, a read error is the likely cause. CDR3 amino acids: CASSSASPPFYEQYL. The CDR3 region has the DNA TGTGCCAGCAGTTCTGCGTCGCCCCCCTTCTACGAGCAGTACCTC. The J gene is TRBJ2-5, the V gene TRBV28, with D hard to call. The assigned J gene may be wrong: the sequence end matches TRBJ2-7 better. Germline CDR1 MDHEN, CDR2 SYDVKM. The CDR3 sequence is 15 residues long.

The chain carries TRBV3-1 and TRBJ1-1; possibly TRBD1 for D (5 bases). The V end lost 6 bases, the J end lost 6 bases, and 14 bases lay between the germline ends. Germline V lookup: CDR1 LGHDT, CDR2 YNNKEL (reference sequence). CDR3 size: 13 residues. The CDR3 loop reads CASRKGPEAEAFF. The CDR3 bases are TGTGCCAGCAGAAAGGGGCCGGAGGCTGAAGCTTTCTTT.

This clonotype was found a few times. The chain links TRBV7-8 to TRBJ2-7, with D perhaps matching TRBD1 (6 bases). The germline gives CDR1 SGHVS, CDR2 FQNEAQ. CDR3 length: 13 residues. Trimming removed 3 bases from V and 3 bases from J, with 9 bases in between. The CDR3 DNA follows: TGTGCCAGCAGCTTGCAGGGGTTCTACGAGCAGTACTTC. As protein: CASSLQGFYEQYF.

The chain combines TRBV13 with TRBJ2-7; D might be TRBD2 (5 bases). The ends were cut back, 3 bases at V and 2 bases at J, with 14 bases in the middle. CDR3 size: 15 residues. CDR1 and CDR2 (germline): PRHDT, FYEKMQ (reference sequence). CDR3 sequence (DNA): TGTGCCAGCAGCTTCGTAAGTAGCGCAGCCTACGAGCAGTACTTC. Translated: CASSFVSSAAYEQYF. The full variable domain, with the rest looked up from reference TRBV13 and TRBJ2-7, is AAGVIQSPRHLIKEKRETATLKCYPIPRHDTVYWYQQGPGQDPQFLISFYEKMQSDKGSIPDRFSAQQFSDYHSELNMSSLELGDSALYFCASSFVSSAAYEQYFGPGTRLTVT.

This clonotype was found many times. V and J are TRBV7-2 and TRBJ2-3, with no clear D. V lost 0 bases, J lost 0 bases, and 10 bases lay in between. The germline CDR1 and CDR2 sequences are SGHTA and FQGNSA. The CDR3 consists of 16 residues. Written as DNA, the CDR3 is TGTGCCAGCAGCTTAGCGCAATCACGAAGCACAGATACGCAGTATTTT. This encodes CASSLAQSRSTDTQYF.

This chain uses TRBV7-3 with TRBJ2-3, with TRBD2 as a possible D gene (6 bases). This CDR3 is 14 amino acids long. The germline V and J ends were trimmed by 5 bases and 0 bases, with 9 bases remaining between them. Germline V gene lookup returns CDR1 SGHTA and CDR2 FQGTGA. Written as DNA, the CDR3 is TGTGCCAGCAGCCGGGGGTTTAGCACAGATACGCAGTATTTT. Encoded protein: CASSRGFSTDTQYF.

This clonotype was detected only a few times. The genes are TRBV9 and TRBJ2-7, with 12 nucleotides matching TRBD2. CDR1 is SGDLS, CDR2 YYNGEE, per germline. The V and J ends lost 0 bases and 12 bases, in that order; junction bases with no gene match: 10. The CDR3 sequence is 15 residues long. The CDR3 region is CASSVDVLAGGTLYF. The CDR3 region has the DNA TGTGCCAGCAGCGTAGATGTTCTAGCGGGAGGGACCTTGTACTTC.

The chain links TRBV5-5 to TRBJ1-5; the D gene is possibly TRBD1 (5 bases). The CDR3 length is 15 residues. V was clipped by 1 base and J by 3 bases, with 11 bases between them. The germline V gene encodes CDR1 SGHKS and CDR2 YYEKEE (reference sequence). For the CDR3, the DNA is TGTGCCAGCAGCTTGCGGTTCAGGGTCAATCAGCCCCAGCATTTT. Translated, it gives CASSLRFRVNQPQHF.

The chain links TRBV27 to TRBJ1-1; the D is unclear. V was pared by 4 bases and J by 4 bases, with 13 bases between. Germline-derived CDR1 and CDR2 are MNHEY and SMNVEV (reference sequence). The CDR3 is 14 amino acids. CDR3 amino acids: CASSSLPPGTEAFF. CDR3 sequence (DNA): TGTGCCAGCAGTTCCCTTCCCCCGGGCACTGAAGCTTTCTTT.

This chain joins TRBV12-3 or TRBV12-4 and TRBJ2-3; D gene ambiguous. V shed 3 bases and J shed 8 bases, with 15 bases lying between them. CDR3 length equals 14 residues. CDR3 DNA sequence: TGTGCCAGCAGTTTCCGGGCCAGCGTGGGTACGCAGTATTTT. Encoded protein: CASSFRASVGTQYF.

This clonotype was seen only a few times. The chain has TRBV2 and TRBJ2-7, with D maybe TRBD2 (5 bases). This CDR3 contains 16 residues. Trimming stripped 3 bases from V and 0 bases from J, with 15 bases between. Germline lookup yields CDR1 SNHLY and CDR2 FYNNEI. CDR3 bases: TGTGCCAGCAGTGATATCCAGCGGAGAAGCTCCTACGAGCAGTACTTC. It yields the protein CASSDIQRRSSYEQYF.

This clonotype was observed a handful of times. V gene TRBV11-2 combines with J gene TRBJ2-5; 12 bases map to TRBD2. The better agreement between TRBJ2-7 and the DNA end casts doubt on the J call. The CDR3 loop spans 15 amino acids. Germline V CDR1 and CDR2: SGHAT, FQNNGV. The CDR3 spells CASSEPSGRAHEQYF. The DNA of the CDR3 is TGTGCCAGCAGCGAACCTAGCGGGAGGGCCCACGAGCAGTACTTC.

The rearrangement joins TRBV6-1 to TRBJ2-1; TRBD2 agrees at 14 bases. The V segment lost 4 bases and the J segment 7 bases; nucleotides outside the gene matches: 6. Germline CDR1 is MNHNS and CDR2 is SASEGT. The CDR3 extends over 16 amino acids. Here the CDR3 reads CASSGGTSGSGNEQFF. DNA for the CDR3: TGTGCCAGCAGTGGGGGGACTAGCGGGAGTGGGAATGAGCAGTTCTTC.

This clonotype was counted between two and nine times. This chain joins TRBV7-9 and TRBJ1-2; a weak D match, TRBD1 (6 bases). Per germline, CDR1 SEHNR and CDR2 FQNEAQ (reference sequence). The ends were cut back, 5 bases at V and 3 bases at J, with 22 bases in the middle. This CDR3 contains 17 residues. In DNA form, the CDR3 reads TGTGCCAGCAGCAAAGGGTCAGGGGCCTACATCCACTATGGCTACACCTTC. Its protein is CASSKGSGAYIHYGYTF.

The rearrangement joins TRBV27 to TRBJ1-5, with unresolved D. Deletions cut 0 bases from V and 0 bases from J, with 9 bases between. CDR1 and CDR2 (germline): MNHEY, SMNVEV (reference sequence). The CDR3 runs 16 residues. CDR3 in amino acids: CASSLSALGSNQPQHF. CDR3 DNA sequence: TGTGCCAGCAGTTTATCGGCACTCGGTAGCAATCAGCCCCAGCATTTT.